A selection of T cell receptor beta chains follows, all from one sample in a study of memory CD4+ T cells and cytomegalovirus serostatus. TCRdb's copy holds only in-frame clones and misses some; the assay was immunoSEQ multiplex PCR. The sample lists roughly 45,000 clones, about 77% occurring once. The sequenced sample was memory CD4+ T cells from blood. These receptors were taken from an adult in good health and CMV-seronegative. The CDR3 runs from the conserved cysteine through the conserved F or W. A D gene is named only where the DNA matches it firmly. For some rows the clone size is stated as once, few or many, or as a class when expanded; others skip it.

j_call | d_call | v_call | clone_size | cdr3_length | cdr3_nt | cdr3_aa
TRBJ2-5 | NA | TRBV18 | NA | 12 | TGTGCCAGCTCACGGGGGGCAGAGACCCAGTACTTC | CASSRGAETQYF
TRBJ2-7 | NA | TRBV5-6 | NA | 15 | TGTGCCAGCAGTATGGGCGGGATGGGGGTCTACGAGCAGTACTTC | CASSMGGMGVYEQYF
TRBJ2-7 | TRBD2 | TRBV27 | NA | 13 | TGTGCCAGCAGTTTGCGGGAGACCTACGAGCAGTACTTC | CASSLRETYEQYF
TRBJ2-2 | TRBD2 | TRBV7-2 | NA | 14 | TGTGCCAGCAGCTTAGGGGGGGGCACCGGGGAGCTGTTTTTT | CASSLGGGTGELFF
TRBJ1-2 | NA | TRBV6-1 | NA | 13 | TGTGCCAGCAGTTCGCGGGAGGACTATGGCTACACCTTC | CASSSREDYGYTF
TRBJ2-1 | TRBD2 | TRBV14 | once | 14 | TGTGCCAGCAGCCCGGGACTACCCTACAATGAGCAGTTCTTC | CASSPGLPYNEQFF
TRBJ1-2 | TRBD1 | TRBV2 | NA | 14 | TGTGCCAGCAGTAGCGGGACAGCGACCCGAGGCTACACCTTC | CASSSGTATRGYTF
TRBJ2-5 | TRBD1 | TRBV7-9 | NA | 16 | TGTGCCAGCAGCGTCCCGGGTACGGGACAGGGGCAGACCCAGTACTTC | CASSVPGTGQGQTQYF
TRBJ2-1 | TRBD2 | TRBV6-5 | NA | 14 | TGTGCCAGCAGTTGGCGGGGGGGTACAAATGAGCAGTTCTTC | CASSWRGGTNEQFF
TRBJ2-5 | NA | TRBV6-4 | once | 15 | TGTGCCAGCAGCCTTGTTCTGGACATCCCGGAGACCCAGTACTTC | CASSLVLDIPETQYF
TRBJ1-1 | NA | TRBV28 | NA | 16 | TGTGCCAGCAGTCAGGGGTCGAGGGGGGAGAACACTGAAGCTTTCTTT | CASSQGSRGENTEAFF
TRBJ1-1 | TRBD1 | TRBV5-1 | NA | 15 | TGCGCCAGCAGCTCGACAGGGCTAGGAAACACTGGAGCTTTCTTT | CASSSTGLGNTGAFF
TRBJ1-2 | NA | TRBV5-4 | NA | 13 | TGTGCCAGCAGCTTACCAAGTGGCTATGGCTACACCTTC | CASSLPSGYGYTF
TRBJ2-4 | NA | TRBV4-2 | NA | 15 | TGTGCCAGCAGCCATTTGGGGCAGGGAGCAAACATTCAGTACTTC | CASSHLGQGANIQYF
TRBJ1-1 | TRBD1 | TRBV19 | NA | 14 | TGTGCCAGTAGTATAGAGAAGGGGGCCACTGAAGCTTTCTTT | CASSIEKGATEAFF
TRBJ1-2 | TRBD1 | TRBV30 | NA | 13 | TGTGCCTGGGGGACAGGGAGGAACTATGGCTACACCTTC | CAWGTGRNYGYTF
TRBJ1-1 | NA | TRBV4-2 | NA | 18 | NA | CASSQDIEGFFGPFEAFF
TRBJ2-5 | TRBD2 | TRBV2 | once | 15 | TGTGCCAGCAGTGATTTAGCGGGAGGACGGGAGACCCAGTACTTC | CASSDLAGGRETQYF
TRBJ2-2 | TRBD1 | TRBV15 | NA | 17 | TGTGCCACCAGCAGAGATGCAGGACAGGCGAACACCGGGGAGCTGTTTTTT | CATSRDAGQANTGELFF
TRBJ2-7 | NA | TRBV11-1 | NA | 14 | TGTGCCAGCGCCACCGGCCTCGCCCTAGGCGAGCAGTACTTC | CASATGLALGEQYF
TRBJ1-1 | NA | TRBV19 | NA | 15 | TGTGCCAGTAGTATAGGCGGCAGGATGAACACTGAAGCTTTCTTT | CASSIGGRMNTEAFF
TRBJ2-7 | NA | TRBV30 | NA | 11 | TGTGCCTGGACAGGGAACTACGAGCAGTACTTC | CAWTGNYEQYF
TRBJ2-7 | TRBD1 | TRBV6-1 | NA | 15 | TGTGCCAGCAGTGAATCTGGGACAGCCTCCAACGAGCAGTACTTC | CASSESGTASNEQYF
TRBJ2-1 | TRBD2 | TRBV7-7 | NA | 15 | TGTGCCAGCAGCTCCCAACTAGCGGCCTACAATGAGCAGTTCTTC | CASSSQLAAYNEQFF
TRBJ2-5 | NA | TRBV10-1 | NA | 14 | TGCGCCAGCAGTGAGTCGACATTCCGGGAGACCCAGTACTTC | CASSESTFRETQYF
TRBJ2-3 | NA | TRBV25-1 | NA | 16 | TGTGCCAGCAGTGTCCGATCCATCCCCGGTACAGATACGCAGTATTTT | CASSVRSIPGTDTQYF
TRBJ2-1 | NA | TRBV30 | NA | 15 | TGTGCCTGGAGGAAGGCGCTAGCGCGGGACAATGAGCAGTTCTTC | CAWRKALARDNEQFF
TRBJ1-6 | NA | TRBV25-1 | NA | 14 | TGTGCCAGCACCGCTGGGGGGTATAATTCACCCCTCCACTTT | CASTAGGYNSPLHF
TRBJ2-2 | TRBD2 | TRBV28 | NA | 17 | TGTGCCAGCAGTTCCCCCCTAGCGGGAGCGAACACCGGGGAGCTGTTTTTT | CASSSPLAGANTGELFF
TRBJ1-5 | NA | TRBV5-1 | NA | 14 | TGCGCCAGCAGCTTGGAAGGGGACAATCAGCCCCAGCATTTT | CASSLEGDNQPQHF
TRBJ1-2 | NA | TRBV7-9 | NA | 13 | TGTGCCAGCAGCCTTGACGTTAACTATGGCTACACCTTC | CASSLDVNYGYTF
TRBJ2-7 | NA | TRBV2 | medium-sized | 12 | TGTGCCAGCAGGTTCGACTCCTACGAGCAGTACTTC | CASRFDSYEQYF